This TCR beta chain was captured in a study of CD8 T cells in Susac syndrome. An input of roughly 0.5 to 1 ug of RNA was subjected to reverse transcription using random hexamers. A single record per CDR3 protein comes from TCRdb applying MiXCR to the immunoSEQ multiplex PCR reads. The table lists about 210,000 distinct CDR3 sequences, about 95% of them singletons. The specimen sequenced was CD4+ T cells from PBMCs. This clonotype originated in a human donor with Susac syndrome.

CDR3 in amino acids: CSAPPGYRDRAGEQYF. As DNA, the CDR3 is TGCAGTGCTCCACCTGGCTACCGGGACAGGGCCGGTGAGCAGTACTTC. The chain uses TRBV20-1 and TRBJ2-7; 9 nucleotides align to TRBD1. The CDR3 length is 16 residues. Germline values: CDR1 DFQATT, CDR2 SNEGSKA (reference sequence). V lost 5 bases, J lost 7 bases, and 18 bases stayed unmatched.